The present T cell receptor beta chain was sequenced within a study of blood T cell repertoires in COVID-19. The method was immunoSEQ multiplex PCR; TCRdb's version includes in-frame clones alone and lacks a portion of them. The sample records some 220,000 clones, roughly 80% being singletons. This CDR3 is 12 amino acids long. CDR1 SGHVS and CDR2 FQNEAQ come from the germline V gene. Trimming removed 5 bases from V and 5 bases from J, with 4 bases in between. The chain links TRBV7-8 to TRBJ2-6; D not certain. Source material: peripheral blood. The receptor comes from an older woman with acute or convalescent COVID-19. The CDR3 spells CASSLWANVLTF. The CDR3 DNA follows: TGTGCCAGCAGCCTCTGGGCCAACGTCCTGACTTTC. The full variable domain, with the rest looked up from reference TRBV7-8 and TRBJ2-6, is GAGVSQSPRYKVAKRGQDVALRCDPISGHVSLFWYQQALGQGPEFLTYFQNEAQLDKSGLPSDRFFAERPEGSVSTLKIQRTQQEDSAVYLCASSLWANVLTFGAGSRLTVL.